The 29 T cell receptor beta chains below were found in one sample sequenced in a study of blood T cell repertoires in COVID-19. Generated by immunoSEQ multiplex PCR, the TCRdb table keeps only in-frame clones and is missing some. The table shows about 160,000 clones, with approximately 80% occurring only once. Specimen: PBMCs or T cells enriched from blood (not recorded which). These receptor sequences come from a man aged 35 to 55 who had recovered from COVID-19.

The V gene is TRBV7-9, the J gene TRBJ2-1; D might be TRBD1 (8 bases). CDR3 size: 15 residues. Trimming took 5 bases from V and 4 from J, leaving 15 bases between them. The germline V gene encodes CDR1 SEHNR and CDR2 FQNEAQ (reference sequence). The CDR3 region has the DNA TGTGCCAGCAGCCGGGGGGACAGGACTTACAATGAGCAGTTCTTC. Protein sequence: CASSRGDRTYNEQFF.

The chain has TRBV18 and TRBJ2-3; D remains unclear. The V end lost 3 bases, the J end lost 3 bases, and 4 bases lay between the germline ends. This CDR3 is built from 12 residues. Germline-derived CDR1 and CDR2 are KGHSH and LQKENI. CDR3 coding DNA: TGTGCCAGCTCACCTACAACAGATACGCAGTATTTT. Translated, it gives CASSPTTDTQYF.

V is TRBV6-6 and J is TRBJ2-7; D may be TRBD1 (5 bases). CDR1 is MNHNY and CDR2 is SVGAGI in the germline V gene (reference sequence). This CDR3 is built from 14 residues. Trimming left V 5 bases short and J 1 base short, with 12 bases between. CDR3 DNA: TGTGCCAGCAGTACCCATCAGGGATCCTACGAGCAGTACGTC. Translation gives CASSTHQGSYEQYV.

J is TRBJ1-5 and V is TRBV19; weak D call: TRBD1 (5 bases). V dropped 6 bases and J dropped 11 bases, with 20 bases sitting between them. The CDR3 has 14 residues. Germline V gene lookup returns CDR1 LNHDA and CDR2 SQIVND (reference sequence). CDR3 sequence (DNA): TGTGCCAGTAGGCATGACAGCGCTCTAGGGTCCCAGCATTTT. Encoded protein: CASRHDSALGSQHF.

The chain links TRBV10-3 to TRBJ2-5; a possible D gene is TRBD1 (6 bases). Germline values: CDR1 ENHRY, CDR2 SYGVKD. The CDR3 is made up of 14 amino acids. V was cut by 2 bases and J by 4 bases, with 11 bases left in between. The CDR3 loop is CAISERTDAETQYF. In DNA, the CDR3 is TGTGCCATCAGTGAGAGGACAGACGCAGAGACCCAGTACTTC.

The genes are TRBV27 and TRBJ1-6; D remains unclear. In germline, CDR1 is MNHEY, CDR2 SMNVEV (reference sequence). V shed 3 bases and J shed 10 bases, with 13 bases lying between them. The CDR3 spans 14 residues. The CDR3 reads CASSFSWAPSPLHF. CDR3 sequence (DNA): TGTGCCAGCAGTTTCTCTTGGGCCCCCTCACCCCTCCACTTT.

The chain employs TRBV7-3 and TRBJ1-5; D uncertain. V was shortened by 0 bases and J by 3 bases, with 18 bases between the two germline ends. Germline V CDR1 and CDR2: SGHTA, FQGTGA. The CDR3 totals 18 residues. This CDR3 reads CASSLTNRQAPYNQPQHF. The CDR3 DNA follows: TGTGCCAGCAGCTTAACGAATAGGCAGGCGCCTTACAATCAGCCCCAGCATTTT.

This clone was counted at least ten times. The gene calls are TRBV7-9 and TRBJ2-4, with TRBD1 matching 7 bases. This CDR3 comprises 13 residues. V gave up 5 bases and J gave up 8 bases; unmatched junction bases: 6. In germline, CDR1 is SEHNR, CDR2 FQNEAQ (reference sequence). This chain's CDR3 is CASSEDRWDIQYF. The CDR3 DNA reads TGTGCCAGCAGCGAGGACAGGTGGGACATTCAGTACTTC.

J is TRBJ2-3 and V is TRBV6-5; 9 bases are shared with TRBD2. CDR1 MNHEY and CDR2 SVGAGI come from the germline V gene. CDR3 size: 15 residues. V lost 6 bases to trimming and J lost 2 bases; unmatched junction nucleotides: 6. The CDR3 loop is CASRSTSGYTDTQYF. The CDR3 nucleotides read TGTGCCAGCAGATCGACTAGCGGATACACAGATACGCAGTATTTT.

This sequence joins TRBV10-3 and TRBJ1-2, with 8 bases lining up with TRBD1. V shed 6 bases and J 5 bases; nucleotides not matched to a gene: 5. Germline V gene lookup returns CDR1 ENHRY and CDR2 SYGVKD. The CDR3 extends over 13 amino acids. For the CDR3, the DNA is TGTGCCATCAGGCAGGGGGCCGAGTATGGCTACACCTTC. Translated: CAIRQGAEYGYTF.

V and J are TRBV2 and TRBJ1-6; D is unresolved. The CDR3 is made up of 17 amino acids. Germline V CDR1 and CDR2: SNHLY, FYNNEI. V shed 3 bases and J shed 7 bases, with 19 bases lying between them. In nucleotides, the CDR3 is TGTGCCAGCAGTGACCCGGCGGGCAGGACCCTAAATTCACCCCTCCACTTT. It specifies CASSDPAGRTLNSPLHF.

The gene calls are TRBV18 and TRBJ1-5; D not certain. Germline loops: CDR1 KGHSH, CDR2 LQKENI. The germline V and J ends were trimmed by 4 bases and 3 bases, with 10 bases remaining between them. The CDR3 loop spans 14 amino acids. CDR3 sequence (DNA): TGTGCCAGCTCACGATCAGAAGACAATCAGCCCCAGCATTTT. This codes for CASSRSEDNQPQHF.

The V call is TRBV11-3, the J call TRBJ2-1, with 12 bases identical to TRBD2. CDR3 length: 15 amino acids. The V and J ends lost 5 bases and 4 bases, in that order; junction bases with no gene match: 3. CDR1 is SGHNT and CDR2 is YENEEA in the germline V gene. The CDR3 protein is CASSPSGGAYNEQFF. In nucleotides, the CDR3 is TGTGCCAGCAGCCCTAGCGGGGGGGCTTACAATGAGCAGTTCTTC.

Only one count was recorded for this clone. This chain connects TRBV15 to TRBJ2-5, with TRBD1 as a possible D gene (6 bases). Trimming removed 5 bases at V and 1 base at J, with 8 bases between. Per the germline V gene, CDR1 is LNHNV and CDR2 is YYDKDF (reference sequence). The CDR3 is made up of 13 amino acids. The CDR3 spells CATSRTVQETQYF. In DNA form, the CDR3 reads TGTGCCACCAGCCGGACAGTCCAAGAGACCCAGTACTTC. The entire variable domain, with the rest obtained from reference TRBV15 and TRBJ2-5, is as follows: DAMVIQNPRYQVTQFGKPVTLSCSQTLNHNVMYWYQQKSSQAPKLLFHYYDKDFNNEADTPDNFQSRRPNTSFCFLDIRSPGLGDTAMYLCATSRTVQETQYFGPGTRLLVL.

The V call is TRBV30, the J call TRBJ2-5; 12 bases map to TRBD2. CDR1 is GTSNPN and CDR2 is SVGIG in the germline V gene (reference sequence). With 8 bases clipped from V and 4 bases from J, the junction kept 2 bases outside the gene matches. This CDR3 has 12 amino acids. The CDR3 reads CAASGGAETQYF. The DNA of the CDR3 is TGTGCCGCTAGCGGGGGGGCAGAGACCCAGTACTTC.

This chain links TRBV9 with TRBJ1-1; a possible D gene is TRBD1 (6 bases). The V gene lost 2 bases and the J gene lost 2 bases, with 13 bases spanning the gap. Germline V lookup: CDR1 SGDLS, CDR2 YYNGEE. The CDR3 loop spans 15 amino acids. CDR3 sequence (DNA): TGTGCCAGCAGCGTGGGGGTAGGGGGAAACACTGAAGCTTTCTTT. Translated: CASSVGVGGNTEAFF. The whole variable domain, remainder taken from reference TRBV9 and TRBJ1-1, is DSGVTQTPKHLITATGQRVTLRCSPRSGDLSVYWYQQSLDQGLQFLIQYYNGEERAKGNILERFSAQQFPDLHSELNLSSLELGDSALYFCASSVGVGGNTEAFFGQGTRLTVV.

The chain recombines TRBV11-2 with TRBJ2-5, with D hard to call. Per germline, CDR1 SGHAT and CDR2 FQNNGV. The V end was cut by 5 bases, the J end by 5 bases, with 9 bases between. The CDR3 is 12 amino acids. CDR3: CASSPQWETQYF. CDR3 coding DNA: TGTGCCAGCAGCCCCCAGTGGGAGACCCAGTACTTC.

The CDR3 protein is CASTDRGLAGVRTQYF. CDR3 nucleotides: TGTGCCAGTACAGACCGTGGACTAGCGGGGGTGAGGACCCAGTACTTC. This sequence joins TRBV19 and TRBJ2-5; 13 nucleotides agree with TRBD2. Germline trimming cut 7 bases from V and 7 bases from J; bases unmatched to any gene: 12. Germline V gene lookup returns CDR1 LNHDA and CDR2 SQIVND (reference sequence). This CDR3 comprises 16 residues.

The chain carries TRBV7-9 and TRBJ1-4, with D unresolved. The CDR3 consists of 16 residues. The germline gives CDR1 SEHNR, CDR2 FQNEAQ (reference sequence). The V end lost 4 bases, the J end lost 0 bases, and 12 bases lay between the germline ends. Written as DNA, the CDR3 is TGTGCCAGCAGCTCCCCTGGTTTAGCAACTAATGAAAAACTGTTTTTT. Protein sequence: CASSSPGLATNEKLFF.

The CDR3, as DNA: TGCGCCAGCAGCGGACAGGGGTCTCCAATAGAGGGGGGCTACACCTTC. Its protein is CASSGQGSPIEGGYTF. The chain links TRBV5-1 to TRBJ1-2; 9 nucleotides align to TRBD1. This CDR3 has 16 amino acids. Trimming took 4 bases from V and 8 from J; bases not matched to a gene: 15. In germline, CDR1 is SGHRS, CDR2 YFSETQ.

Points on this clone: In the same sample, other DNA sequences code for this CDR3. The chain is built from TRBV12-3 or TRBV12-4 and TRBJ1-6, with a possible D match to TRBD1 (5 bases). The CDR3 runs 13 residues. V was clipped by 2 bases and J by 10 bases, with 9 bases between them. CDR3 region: CASSLNGGSPLHF. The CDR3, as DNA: TGTGCCAGCAGTTTAAACGGGGGATCACCCCTCCACTTT.

CDR3 in DNA: TGCGCCAGCAGCGAGACAGGGTTGGGTGAAGCTTTCTTT. It translates to CASSETGLGEAFF. The genes are TRBV5-1 and TRBJ1-1; 7 bases agree with TRBD1. CDR3 length: 13 residues. Unmatched junction bases numbered 7, after V lost 4 bases and J lost 7 bases. CDR1 and CDR2 (germline): SGHRS, YFSETQ.

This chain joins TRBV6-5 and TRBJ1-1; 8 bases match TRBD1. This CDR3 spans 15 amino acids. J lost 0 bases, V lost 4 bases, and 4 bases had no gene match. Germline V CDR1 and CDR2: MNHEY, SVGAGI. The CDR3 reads CASSFGQGMNTEAFF. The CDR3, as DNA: TGTGCCAGCAGTTTCGGACAGGGAATGAACACTGAAGCTTTCTTT.

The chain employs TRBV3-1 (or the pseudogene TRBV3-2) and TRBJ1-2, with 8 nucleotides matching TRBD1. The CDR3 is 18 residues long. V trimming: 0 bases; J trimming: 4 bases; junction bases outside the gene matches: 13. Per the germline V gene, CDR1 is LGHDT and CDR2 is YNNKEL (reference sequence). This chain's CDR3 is CASSQDRGGQGASYGYTF. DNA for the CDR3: TGTGCCAGCAGCCAAGATCGTGGGGGCCAGGGGGCGTCCTATGGCTACACCTTC.

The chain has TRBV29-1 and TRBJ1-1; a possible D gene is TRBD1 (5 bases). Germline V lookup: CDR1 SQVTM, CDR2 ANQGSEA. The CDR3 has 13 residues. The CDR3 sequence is CSYVGGMNTEAFF. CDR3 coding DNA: TGCAGTTACGTCGGGGGGATGAACACTGAAGCTTTCTTT.

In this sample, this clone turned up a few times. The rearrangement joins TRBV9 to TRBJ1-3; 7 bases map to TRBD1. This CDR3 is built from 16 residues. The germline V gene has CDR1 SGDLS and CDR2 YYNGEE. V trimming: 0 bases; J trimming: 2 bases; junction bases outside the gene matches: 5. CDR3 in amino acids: CASSVGGQSTGNTIYF. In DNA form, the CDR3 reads TGTGCCAGCAGCGTAGGGGGACAGAGCACTGGAAACACCATATATTTT.

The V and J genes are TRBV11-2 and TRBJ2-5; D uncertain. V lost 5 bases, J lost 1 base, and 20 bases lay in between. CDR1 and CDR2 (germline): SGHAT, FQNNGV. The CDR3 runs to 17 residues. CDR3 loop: CASSPEVARSAQETQYF. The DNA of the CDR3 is TGTGCCAGCAGCCCAGAGGTGGCGCGGTCCGCCCAAGAGACCCAGTACTTC.

The CDR3: CASSTGGGETQYF. CDR3 in DNA: TGCGCCAGCAGTACAGGGGGCGGAGAGACCCAGTACTTC. This chain joins TRBV5-1 and TRBJ2-5, with 9 nucleotides matching TRBD1. The CDR3 extends over 13 amino acids. The trim removed 5 bases at V and 4 bases at J, leaving 3 bases unmatched. CDR1 and CDR2 (germline): SGHRS, YFSETQ.

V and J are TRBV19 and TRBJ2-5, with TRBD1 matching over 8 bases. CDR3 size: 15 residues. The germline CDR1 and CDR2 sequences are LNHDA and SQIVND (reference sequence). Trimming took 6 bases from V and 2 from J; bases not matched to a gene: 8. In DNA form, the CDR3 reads TGTGCCAGTAGAAGACAGGGGCCTGAACAAGAGACCCAGTACTTC. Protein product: CASRRQGPEQETQYF.